These 16 T cell receptor beta chains came from one sample sequenced in a study of T cells expressing NK-cell markers. No DNA is given; TCRdb re-called the 5' RACE reads and lists each CDR3 protein once. The specimen's table records a few hundred thousand distinct CDR3 sequences. Sequenced material: blood T cells: a sorted CD56 or NKG2C T cell subset, CD4+ or CD8+ T cells, or bulk PBMC T cells (not recorded which). The receptors come from a woman aged 50 to 65 in good health.

The gene calls are TRBV5-1 and TRBJ1-1; no DNA is available, so the TRBD1 call from TCRdb remains unchecked. This CDR3 spans 17 amino acids. Germline CDR1 is SGHRS and CDR2 is YFSETQ. The CDR3 reads CASSFDSRGLSRAEAFF.

The rearrangement uses TRBV3-1 and TRBJ2-1; with no DNA, the TCRdb D assignment of TRBD2 cannot be verified. Germline V gene data show CDR1 as LGHDT and CDR2 as YNNKEL (reference sequence). The CDR3 has 16 residues. CDR3 protein: CASTADSWRSYNEQFF.

The rearrangement uses TRBV28 and TRBJ2-5. The CDR3 has 15 amino acids. In germline, CDR1 is MDHEN, CDR2 SYDVKM. The CDR3: CASSVGSSRVETQYF.

The chain carries TRBV15 and TRBJ2-3; TCRdb indicates TRBD2, and absent DNA this call remains unverified. This CDR3 region has 12 residues. CDR1 and CDR2 (germline): LNHNV, YYDKDF (reference sequence). The CDR3 is CATGRQTDTQYF.

The chain links TRBV7-9 to TRBJ2-1; lacking DNA, the TRBD2 call made by TCRdb goes unchecked. Germline CDR1 reads SEHNR; CDR2 reads FQNEAQ (reference sequence). CDR3 size: 15 residues. The CDR3 region is CASSPLAGERGEQFF.

V gene TRBV24-1 combines with J gene TRBJ2-5. Germline V gene lookup returns CDR1 KGHDR and CDR2 SFDVKD. The CDR3 runs 12 residues. The CDR3 loop reads CATSEGLEAQYF.

This chain joins TRBV5-1 and TRBJ2-2; the D call of TRBD2 rests on TCRdb alone, since no DNA is present to check it. The CDR3 is 16 amino acids. CDR1 is SGHRS and CDR2 is YFSETQ in the germline V gene. The CDR3 spells CASSLEARLYSNELFF.

V is TRBV6-5 and J is TRBJ2-2; the TCRdb call, TRBD2, lacks DNA for checking. This CDR3 has 15 amino acids. CDR1 and CDR2 (germline): MNHEY, SVGAGI. The CDR3 loop is CASSYGTRDTGELFF.

The J gene is TRBJ1-1, the V gene TRBV6-4. This CDR3 spans 14 amino acids. Germline values: CDR1 MRHNA, CDR2 SNTAGT. CDR3 in amino acids: CASSESDGYTEAFF.

The V call is TRBV12-5, the J call TRBJ2-3. The CDR3 consists of 13 residues. CDR1 and CDR2 (germline): LGHNT, FRNRAP. CDR3 sequence reads: CASGFGTEDTQYF.

The CDR3 sequence is CASGLVAGGFYNEQFF. V usage is TRBV12-5 and J usage is TRBJ2-1; TCRdb's assignment of TRBD2 cannot be checked, as there is no DNA. This CDR3 is 16 amino acids long. The V gene's germline CDR1 is LGHNT and CDR2 FRNRAP.

This chain uses TRBV6-2 or TRBV6-3 with TRBJ2-1; absent DNA, TCRdb's TRBD1 call cannot be checked. The length of the CDR3 is 13 residues. The germline CDR1 and CDR2 sequences are MNHEY and SVGEGT. CDR3 in amino acids: CASSYFTRDEQFF.

J is TRBJ2-1 and V is TRBV5-1; TCRdb indicates TRBD1, and absent DNA this call remains unverified. Germline V lookup: CDR1 SGHRS, CDR2 YFSETQ. The CDR3 consists of 15 residues. The CDR3: CASGEQGFSYNEQFF.

The chain couples TRBV20-1 to TRBJ1-1. The length of the CDR3 is 13 residues. Germline V gene lookup returns CDR1 DFQATT and CDR2 SNEGSKA (reference sequence). This CDR3 is CSARLDMNTEAFF.

The genes are TRBV6-5 and TRBJ2-7; TCRdb's D gene call, TRBD1, goes unchecked for lack of DNA. The CDR3 has 15 amino acids. CDR1 is MNHEY and CDR2 is SVGAGI in the germline V gene. CDR3 sequence reads: CASSYSSPYSREQYF.

The genes are TRBV12-3 or TRBV12-4 and TRBJ2-3; TCRdb's D gene call, TRBD2, goes unchecked for lack of DNA. The CDR3 has 15 amino acids. This CDR3 reads CASRLPGLKPDTQYF.